These 24 T cell receptor beta chains originate from one sample sequenced in a study of cytomegalovirus exposure and HLA in healthy donors. The PCR had 60 Vbeta and 13 Jbeta primers. Repertoires were generated with immunoSEQ multiplex PCR, while TCRdb's copy carries only in-frame clones and drops some. The sample comprises about 180,000 clones, approximately 84% of which are singletons, and over 2.5% rests with the top ten. The sample was PBMCs. Source of these receptors: a woman aged 50 to 60 in good health and CMV-seropositive.

DNA for the CDR3: TGTGCCATCAGTGAGAGGGGGGGACAGGGCGGCACCTTC. It yields the protein CAISERGGQGGTF. This chain joins TRBV10-3 and TRBJ1-2, with 9 nucleotides matching TRBD1. The junction had 8 bases not matched to a gene; V was cut back by 2 bases and J by 13 bases. Germline values: CDR1 ENHRY, CDR2 SYGVKD. The CDR3 is 13 amino acids.

There are a few counts of this clone. This chain uses TRBV7-2 with TRBJ1-1; D is uncertain. Trimming pared 3 bases from V and 3 bases from J, leaving 8 bases between. Germline assignment: CDR1 SGHTA and CDR2 FQGNSA. The CDR3 spans 13 residues. CDR3 nucleotides: TGTGCCAGCAGCTTCAATACAGACACTGAAGCTTTCTTT. Translated: CASSFNTDTEAFF.

The chain links TRBV30 to TRBJ1-5, with D possibly being TRBD1 (5 bases). This CDR3 contains 12 residues. V shed 8 bases and J shed 5 bases, with 13 bases lying between them. The germline gives CDR1 GTSNPN, CDR2 SVGIG (reference sequence). CDR3 DNA: TGTGCCGGGGGAGGAGGGCATCAGCCCCAGCATTTT. Translated: CAGGGGHQPQHF.

The J gene is TRBJ1-1, the V gene TRBV7-2, with a weak D call TRBD1 (5 bases). Trimming shortened V by 2 bases and J by 1 base, and 11 bases separated the two germline ends. CDR1 is SGHTA, CDR2 FQGNSA, per germline. CDR3 length: 15 residues. The CDR3 nucleotides are TGTGCCAGCAGCTTACGTCGGGGGGGGAACACTGAAGCTTTCTTT. This translates into CASSLRRGGNTEAFF.

In its sample, this clone was seen a few times. The V gene is TRBV15, the J gene TRBJ1-2, with a tentative D call TRBD1 (5 bases). This CDR3 has 15 amino acids. Trimming stripped 4 bases from V and 2 bases from J, with 14 bases between. Per germline, CDR1 LNHNV and CDR2 YYDKDF (reference sequence). DNA for the CDR3: TGTGCCACCAGCACCGGAGGGTGGGGCAACTATGGCTACACCTTC. Translating it yields CATSTGGWGNYGYTF.

The gene calls are TRBV4-3 and TRBJ2-2; 12 nucleotides line up with TRBD2. Trimming removed 4 bases from V and 2 bases from J; junction bases left unmatched: 11. The CDR3 consists of 19 residues. Germline V gives CDR1 LGHNA, CDR2 YSLEER. As DNA, the CDR3 is TGCGCCAGCAGCCCAGGGACTAGCGGGTGGGAGGTTAACACCGGGGAGCTGTTTTTT. This codes for CASSPGTSGWEVNTGELFF.

The chain joins TRBV28 to TRBJ1-1; 11 nucleotides agree with TRBD1. V was pared by 6 bases and J by 4 bases, with 10 bases of the junction left unmatched. This CDR3 contains 16 residues. CDR1 is MDHEN and CDR2 is SYDVKM in the germline V gene. CDR3 in DNA: TGTGCCAGCAGGTCCTGGACAGGGGGCATGGTCACTGAAGCTTTCTTT. As protein: CASRSWTGGMVTEAFF. The variable domain in full, completed from reference TRBV28 and TRBJ1-1, reads DVKVTQSSRYLVKRTGEKVFLECVQDMDHENMFWYRQDPGLGLRLIYFSYDVKMKEKGDIPEGYSVSREKKERFSLILESASTNQTSMYLCASRSWTGGMVTEAFFGQGTRLTVV.

The rearrangement links TRBV18 to TRBJ1-2; 9 positions match TRBD1. The CDR3 is 14 amino acids. Germline trimming cut 2 bases from V and 7 bases from J; bases unmatched to any gene: 5. Germline V CDR1 and CDR2: KGHSH, LQKENI. DNA of the CDR3: TGTGCCAGCTCACCAGAGGGACAGGGTAGTGGCTACACCTTC. Translating it yields CASSPEGQGSGYTF.

The chain carries TRBV28 and TRBJ1-1; no clear D. The V gene's germline CDR1 is MDHEN and CDR2 SYDVKM. The length of the CDR3 is 14 residues. V was trimmed by 2 bases and J by 1 base, leaving 8 bases between them. CDR3 nucleotide sequence: TGTGCCAGCAGTTTACAGGAGGGGAACACTGAAGCTTTCTTT. It translates to CASSLQEGNTEAFF.

J is TRBJ2-7 and V is TRBV19; a possible D gene is TRBD2 (5 bases). This CDR3 contains 15 residues. Germline loops: CDR1 LNHDA, CDR2 SQIVND (reference sequence). V was pared by 1 base and J by 1 base, with 11 bases between. The CDR3 region is CASSIVRGPSYEQYF. The CDR3 DNA is TGTGCCAGTAGTATAGTACGAGGGCCATCCTACGAGCAGTACTTC.

The V call is TRBV18, the J call TRBJ1-5; TRBD1 matches 7 bases. The germline gives CDR1 KGHSH, CDR2 LQKENI. This CDR3 has 16 residues. V lost 1 base and J lost 4; bases outside the gene matches: 7. The DNA of the CDR3 is TGTGCCAGCTCACCACTGGGGACAGTGGATAATCAGCCCCAGCATTTT. Protein product: CASSPLGTVDNQPQHF.

The chain recombines TRBV9 with TRBJ2-6; D remains ambiguous. There are 15 residues in the CDR3. V gave up 4 bases and J gave up 2 bases, with 10 bases separating them. Germline V gives CDR1 SGDLS, CDR2 YYNGEE. CDR3 amino acids: CASSPRSAGANVLTF. CDR3 DNA: TGTGCCAGCAGCCCCCGTTCAGCTGGGGCCAACGTCCTGACTTTC.

The genes are TRBV5-6 and TRBJ2-3; 10 bases fit TRBD2. CDR1 and CDR2 (germline): SGHDT, YYEEEE. Unmatched junction bases numbered 12, after V lost 4 bases and J lost 1 base. CDR3 length equals 18 residues. The CDR3 DNA reads TGTGCCAGCAGCCTCCTCGAGTTAGCGGGAGGACGCACAGATACGCAGTATTTT. Its translation is CASSLLELAGGRTDTQYF.

The V gene is TRBV10-2, the J gene TRBJ1-1; the D gene is possibly TRBD1 (5 bases). The CDR3 consists of 13 residues. Trimming cost V 7 bases and J 3 bases, with 12 bases left between them. CDR1 and CDR2 from the germline V gene are WSHSY and SAAADI. The CDR3 coding sequence is TGCGCCAGCACGTCCGGGGGGGACACTGAAGCTTTCTTT. Amino acids: CASTSGGDTEAFF.

J is TRBJ1-4 and V is TRBV6-5; D is unclear. Germline V gives CDR1 MNHEY, CDR2 SVGAGI. The length of the CDR3 is 13 residues. Trimming removed 6 bases from V and 5 bases from J, with 10 bases in between. The DNA for the CDR3 is TGTGCCAGCAGCAACCGGTACAATGAAAAACTGTTTTTT. The encoded protein is CASSNRYNEKLFF.

The V gene is TRBV7-2, the J gene TRBJ2-2; 8 nucleotides agree with TRBD1. Germline V CDR1 and CDR2: SGHTA, FQGNSA. The CDR3 extends over 17 amino acids. Trimming removed 3 bases from V and 8 bases from J; junction bases left unmatched: 14. This CDR3 is CASSFLPQGAITGELFF. The CDR3 bases are TGTGCCAGCAGCTTCCTCCCCCAGGGGGCTATCACGGGGGAGCTGTTTTTT.

CDR3 sequence: CASSPPFRVGNIQYF. CDR3 DNA sequence: TGTGCCAGCAGCCCTCCCTTCCGCGTCGGGAACATTCAGTACTTC. The chain links TRBV7-9 to TRBJ2-4; D is unclear. The CDR3 is made up of 15 amino acids. Germline CDR1 and CDR2: SEHNR and FQNEAQ (reference sequence). V gave up 5 bases and J gave up 7 bases, with 18 bases separating them. The variable domain in full, completed from reference TRBV7-9 and TRBJ2-4, reads DTGVSQNPRHKITKRGQNVTFRCDPISEHNRLYWYRQTLGQGPEFLTYFQNEAQLEKSRLLSDRFSAERPKGSFSTLEIQRTEQGDSAMYLCASSPPFRVGNIQYFGAGTRLSVL.

The chain employs TRBV5-4 and TRBJ1-1; a weak D match, TRBD1 (6 bases). Trimming took 4 bases from V and 1 from J, leaving 14 bases between them. Germline V gene sequence: CDR1 SGHNT, CDR2 YYREEE (reference sequence). The CDR3 covers 15 residues. The DNA for the CDR3 is TGTGCCAGCAGCCCAGGACAGCCGCCGAACACTGAAGCTTTCTTT. It is translated as CASSPGQPPNTEAFF.

The chain has TRBV9 and TRBJ1-4; D is perhaps TRBD1 (5 bases). There are 16 residues in the CDR3. The V end lost 2 bases, the J end lost 4 bases, and 15 bases lay between the germline ends. CDR1 and CDR2 from the germline V gene are SGDLS and YYNGEE. The CDR3 reads CASSVGLNRLNEKLFF. The CDR3 region has the DNA TGTGCCAGCAGCGTCGGTTTGAACAGGCTTAATGAAAAACTGTTTTTT.

The chain joins TRBV5-1 to TRBJ1-4, with D possibly TRBD1 on 5 matching bases. The V gene's germline CDR1 is SGHRS and CDR2 YFSETQ. The CDR3 sequence is 15 residues long. V shed 4 bases and J shed 6 bases, with 16 bases lying between them. The CDR3 DNA reads TGCGCCAGCAGCCCCTGGGGGGGAGGAGATGAAAAACTGTTTTTT. Residues: CASSPWGGGDEKLFF. The full variable domain, completed using reference TRBV5-1 and TRBJ1-4, is KAGVTQTPRYLIKTRGQQVTLSCSPISGHRSVSWYQQTPGQGLQFLFEYFSETQRNKGNFPGRFSGRQFSNSRSEMNVSTLELGDSALYLCASSPWGGGDEKLFFGSGTQLSVL.

The chain uses TRBV2 and TRBJ1-5; D unresolved. The V end lost 0 bases, the J end lost 5 bases, and 8 bases lay between the germline ends. The germline gives CDR1 SNHLY, CDR2 FYNNEI. The CDR3 has 14 residues. The CDR3 DNA reads TGTGCCAGCAGTGAAGCCCGCCGGGATCAGCCCCAGCATTTT. Its translation: CASSEARRDQPQHF.

This chain links TRBV4-3 with TRBJ2-1; maybe TRBD1 (5 bases). The V end was cut by 1 base, the J end by 4 bases, with 17 bases between. Germline CDR1 and CDR2: LGHNA and YSLEER. The CDR3 length is 17 residues. CDR3 in amino acids: CASSQAWTPYTYNEQFF. The CDR3, as DNA: TGCGCCAGCAGCCAAGCGTGGACACCCTATACTTACAATGAGCAGTTCTTC.

The chain has TRBV5-1 and TRBJ1-4; D gene uncertain. Trimming removed 0 bases from V and 3 bases from J, with 6 bases in between. CDR3 size: 14 residues. Germline-derived CDR1 and CDR2 are SGHRS and YFSETQ. CDR3: CASSLVAANEKLFF. The CDR3 DNA reads TGCGCCAGCAGCTTGGTAGCAGCTAATGAAAAACTGTTTTTT.

This clone was observed a handful of times. This chain links TRBV6-5 with TRBJ2-7; the match to TRBD1 covers 10 bases. Germline V lookup: CDR1 MNHEY, CDR2 SVGAGI. The CDR3 loop spans 13 amino acids. The V and J ends lost 10 bases and 9 bases, in that order; junction bases with no gene match: 12. CDR3 coding DNA: TGTGCCACGCAGGGGACACGGACAGGGGGGCAGTACTTC. Its protein product is CATQGTRTGGQYF.